The 7 T cell receptor beta chains reported below all come from one sample, sequenced in a study of regulatory T cells in long-lasting Graves disease. Stated time point: newly diagnosed GD, antithyroid drugs for less than 3 months. The TCR library was made from RNA that had been extracted from PBMCs in TRIzol. CDR3-region Arm-PCR and iRepertoire HTBI primers produced the TCR beta libraries. TCRdb recomputed calls from the multiplex PCR reads with MiXCR, one row per CDR3 protein. Of 400,000 to 550,000 distinct CDR3 sequences listed, about 17% are singletons. This sample was also put to use in a study of T cells in Graves' hyperthyroidism and ophthalmopathy.

The material was peripheral blood mononuclear cells (PBMCs), obtained at new diagnosis, from a patient treated with antithyroid drugs. The receptors come from a woman younger than 35 with Graves disease.

The V call is TRBV28, the J call TRBJ2-5; D is ambiguous. Germline loops: CDR1 MDHEN, CDR2 SYDVKM. Trimming took off 5 bases at V and 1 base at J, with 14 bases between the two ends. This CDR3 is built from 15 residues. The CDR3 bases are TGTGCCAGCAGTAGATTGACGGAGCTCCAAGAGACCCAGTACTTC. Protein: CASSRLTELQETQYF.

This clonotype has more than one count but fewer than ten. The rearrangement uses TRBV28 and TRBJ2-6; a weak D match, TRBD1 (6 bases). Per the germline V gene, CDR1 is MDHEN and CDR2 is SYDVKM. There are 17 residues in the CDR3. Trimming took 6 bases from V and 3 from J, leaving 18 bases between them. CDR3 residues: CASSTPPDSHGANVLTF. CDR3 sequence (DNA): TGTGCCAGCAGCACACCGCCGGACAGTCATGGGGCCAACGTCCTGACTTTC.

There are many counts of this clonotype. Compared with germline, one end of the junction differs, possibly owing to a read error. The chain uses TRBV5-1 and TRBJ1-1, with D uncertain. Per the germline V gene, CDR1 is SGHRS and CDR2 is YFSETQ. The CDR3 extends over 12 amino acids. The CDR3 reads CASSFTDTEAFF. CDR3 DNA sequence: TGTGCCAGCAGCTTTACCGACACTGAAGCTTTCTTT.

The sample holds many counts of this clonotype. V usage is TRBV6-1 and J usage is TRBJ2-7; perhaps TRBD2 as D (5 bases). The V end was cut by 5 bases, the J end by 4 bases, with 18 bases between. Germline CDR1 and CDR2: MNHNS and SASEGT. The CDR3 spans 15 residues. CDR3 sequence: CASSQLGLAQYEQYF. The CDR3 DNA is TGTGCCAGCAGTCAACTGGGCCTAGCACAATACGAGCAGTACTTC.

This clonotype has a count of ten or more. The CDR3 sequence: CASMRQVLNEQYF. Here the CDR3 DNA reads TGTGCCAGCATGAGACAGGTGCTTAACGAGCAGTACTTC. This chain connects TRBV28 to TRBJ2-7; TRBD1 might be the D (6 bases). The germline V and J ends were trimmed by 7 bases and 5 bases, with 15 bases remaining between them. The CDR3 sequence is 13 residues long. Germline-derived CDR1 and CDR2 are MDHEN and SYDVKM.

The gene calls are TRBV11-2 and TRBJ1-2; D remains ambiguous. The CDR3 runs to 11 residues. Trimming left V 5 bases short and J 7 bases short, with 8 bases between. Looked up from germline, CDR1 is SGHAT and CDR2 is FQNNGV. CDR3 in DNA: TGTGCCAGCAGCGGAGGAGGTGGCTACACCTTC. Translation gives CASSGGGGYTF.

The chain couples TRBV6-1 to TRBJ2-1; 8 nucleotides match TRBD2. Germline V gene data show CDR1 as MNHNS and CDR2 as SASEGT. This CDR3 is built from 14 residues. The V and J ends lost 6 bases and 8 bases, in that order; junction bases with no gene match: 9. The CDR3 loop is CASRGSGSGYEQFF. CDR3 DNA: TGTGCCAGCAGGGGAAGCGGGAGTGGCTATGAGCAGTTCTTC.